Presented here are 3 T cell receptor beta chains from one specimen sequenced in a study of T-cell reconstitution after alpha-beta-depleted transplantation in children. Using unique molecular identifiers, the investigators prepared the TCRbeta library. One entry per CDR3 protein, called by TCRdb with MiXCR from the PCR reads. The data contain 450,000 to 500,000 distinct CDR3 sequences, under 15% of them singletons. The sample in question was PBMCs from the stem cell graft donor, obtained from the stem cell graft. The receptors were gathered from a human donor who donated a stem cell graft to a child with combined immunodeficiency.

The rearrangement links TRBV6-5 to TRBJ1-1; a possible D gene is TRBD1 (5 bases). The CDR3 spans 14 residues. Germline V gene sequence: CDR1 MNHEY, CDR2 SVGAGI. Trimming took 2 bases from V and 5 from J, leaving 12 bases between them. The CDR3 coding sequence is TGTGCCAGCAGTTACCTCGGGGGAGGAACTGAAGCTTTCTTT. It specifies CASSYLGGGTEAFF.

This clonotype was observed a few times. V usage is TRBV20-1 and J usage is TRBJ1-6, with a tentative D call TRBD1 (5 bases). V lost 0 bases and J lost 7, with 13 bases in between. Germline V CDR1 and CDR2: DFQATT, SNEGSKA (reference sequence). This CDR3 contains 15 residues. The DNA of the CDR3 is TGCAGTGCTAGAGATCGGGGCTTTAGCAATTCACCCCTCCACTTT. Its protein is CSARDRGFSNSPLHF.

This clonotype was seen many times. The V gene is TRBV7-8, the J gene TRBJ1-1, with D hard to call. Germline-derived CDR1 and CDR2 are SGHVS and FQNEAQ. The CDR3 runs to 13 residues. With 0 bases removed from V and 9 bases from J, the gap between germline ends came to 11 bases. CDR3 sequence reads: CASSLAFNQKAFF. CDR3 nucleotides: TGTGCCAGCAGCTTAGCTTTTAACCAGAAAGCTTTCTTT.